This record covers a single TCR beta chain. Its matching antigen is unknown. The data stem from a study of graft-versus-host responses after intestinal transplantation. Study summary: The study gave all recipients anti-thymocyte globulin induction, then tacrolimus and steroids for 2 to 3 years. Whole-study findings and limits: High graft-versus-host to host-versus-graft clonal ratios were seen in allografts of patients with graft-donor T cell macrochimerism.

Germline V gene sequence: CDR1 MNHEY, CDR2 SMNVEV (reference sequence). V was shortened by 1 base and J by 2 bases, with 6 bases between the two germline ends. The CDR3 contains 14 residues. Some clones are missing from TCRdb's copy, which holds only in-frame ones; the method was immunoSEQ multiplex PCR. The sample lists roughly 9,800 clones; 90% to 95% were seen once. This sequence joins TRBV27 and TRBJ1-5; D gene ambiguous. The clonotype comes from a human patient who received an intestinal transplant, so some T cells may come from the graft donor. The source was PBMCs, collected about 6 weeks after intestinal transplant. CDR3 sequence (DNA): TGTGCCAGCAGTTTATATTCGGGCAATCAGCCCCAGCATTTT. Amino acids: CASSLYSGNQPQHF.